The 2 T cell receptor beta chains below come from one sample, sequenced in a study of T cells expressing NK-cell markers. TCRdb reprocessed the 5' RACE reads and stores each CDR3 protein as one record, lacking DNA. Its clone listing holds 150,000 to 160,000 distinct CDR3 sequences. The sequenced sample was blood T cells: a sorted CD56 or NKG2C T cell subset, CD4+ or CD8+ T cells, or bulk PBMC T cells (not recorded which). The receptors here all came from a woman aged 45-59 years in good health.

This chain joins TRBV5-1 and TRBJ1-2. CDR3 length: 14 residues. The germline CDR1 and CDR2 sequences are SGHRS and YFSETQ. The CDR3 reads CASSLRPETYGYTF.

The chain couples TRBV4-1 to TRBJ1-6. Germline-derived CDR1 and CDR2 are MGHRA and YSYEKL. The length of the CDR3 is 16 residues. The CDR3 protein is CASSQKGTYENSPLHF.